This T cell receptor (beta chain) was profiled in a study of blood T cell repertoires in COVID-19. The data were produced by immunoSEQ multiplex PCR, yet TCRdb's version contains in-frame clones alone and is incomplete. The repertoire includes 120,000 or so clones, 85% to 90% of them detected once, and roughly 2.1% sits in the top ten. Trimming removed 3 bases from V and 0 bases from J; junction bases left unmatched: 2. Germline loops: CDR1 LGHDT, CDR2 YNNKEL (reference sequence). CDR3 length equals 15 residues. This clonotype was sampled from a woman aged 45-65 years with acute or convalescent COVID-19. The sample consisted of peripheral blood. The chain carries TRBV3-1 (or the pseudogene TRBV3-2) and TRBJ1-2; TRBD1 matches at 9 bases. DNA for the CDR3: TGTGCCAGCAGCCACACAGGGGGCGCTAACTATGGCTACACCTTC. Its translation is CASSHTGGANYGYTF.